These 6 T cell receptor beta chains originate from one sample sequenced in a study of T cell clonality in common variable immunodeficiency (dated by TCRdb to 2014 to 2015). Summary of the overall study and its limitations: Reportedly, TCRbeta sequences from CVID had fewer deletions and N-nucleotide insertions, and highly modified clones with 13 or more V deletions were absent from CVID.

Antigens of these TCRs are unknown. The library was obtained by the immunoSEQ multiplex PCR assay. Not all clones reach the TCRdb copy of this immuneACCESS table, which keeps in-frame sequences only. Checked studies attribute under half of the gap to unresolved V genes and leave the rest unexplained. The sample features around 30,000 clones, and none is a singleton. The ten largest clones add up to about 30% of the sample. Material: peripheral blood mononuclear cells. The receptor set was obtained from a human donor with common variable immunodeficiency.

In this sample, this clone turned up a few times. The read gets to within 3 residues of the CDR3 end, and the germline J gene fills in the rest. The V call is TRBV7-7, the J call TRBJ2-1, with 10 bases that match TRBD2. CDR3 length: 18 amino acids. With V trimmed by 1 base and J by 8 bases, 14 bases remained unmatched. The germline gives CDR1 SSHAT, CDR2 FNYEAQ (reference sequence). The part of the CDR3 DNA that was read is TGTGCCAGCAGCTTAGATCCGTTTGGAGCGGGAGGGTTAGATGAG. This encodes CASSLDPFGAGGLDE. The CDR3 as a whole reads CASSLDPFGAGGLDEQFF.

This clone came up a few times. Read coverage stops 3 residues before the CDR3 terminus; the germline J gene supplies the remainder. This rearrangement joins TRBV6-4 to TRBJ2-7, with TRBD1 as a possible D gene (6 bases). V lost 2 bases to trimming and J lost 4 bases, with 9 bases between them. CDR3 size: 13 residues. From germline, CDR1 is MRHNA and CDR2 SNTAGT. The CDR3 region is CASSDKDRYEQYF. The part of the CDR3 DNA that was read is TGTGCCAGCAGTGACAAGGACAGATACGAG.

This clone was recorded many times. Read sequence stops 3 residues before the CDR3 end, and the germline J gene provides the missing end. The genes are TRBV7-9 and TRBJ2-7; D perhaps matches TRBD1 (5 bases). This CDR3 contains 14 residues. Per germline, CDR1 SEHNR and CDR2 FQNEAQ (reference sequence). V lost 1 base to trimming and J lost 3 bases, with 10 bases between them. CDR3 amino acids: CASSLGQLVYEQYF. Partial CDR3 DNA: TGTGCCAGCAGCTTAGGACAGCTCGTCTACGAG.

This clone was observed a handful of times. CDR3 bases read: TGTGCCTGGAGTGTAGCCAGGCACTATGGC. Protein sequence: CAWSVARHYG. The full CDR3 is CAWSVARHYGYTF. The chain joins TRBV30 to TRBJ1-2; D uncertain. The read finishes 3 residues shy of the CDR3 end, and the germline J gene is used to complete it. The CDR3 spans 13 residues. Trimming took 0 bases from V and 3 from J, leaving 8 bases between them. Germline loops: CDR1 GTSNPN, CDR2 SVGIG (reference sequence).

This clone appeared many times. The read comes to an end 3 residues before the CDR3 does, leaving the germline J gene to fill in the end. This chain joins TRBV10-3 and TRBJ1-2; 9 bases fit TRBD1. From germline, CDR1 is ENHRY and CDR2 SYGVKD. V lost 8 bases, J lost 7 bases, and 11 bases stayed unmatched. This CDR3 is 14 amino acids long. CDR3 loop: CAILGTGKIGGYTF. The CDR3 DNA, read in part, is TGTGCCATCCTCGGGACAGGGAAAATTGGTGGC.

Ten or more counts support this clone. The sequenced fragment ends 3 residues before the CDR3 boundary, so the rest is inferred from the germline J gene. The V and J genes are TRBV7-3 and TRBJ1-6; no reliable D call. Germline V gene sequence: CDR1 SGHTA, CDR2 FQGTGA. V lost 0 bases, J lost 10 bases, and 10 bases lay in between. CDR3 size: 14 residues. The covered CDR3 bases are TGTGCCAGCAGCTTAACAGGGCGAGGGTCACCC. It encodes CASSLTGRGSP. The entire CDR3 is CASSLTGRGSPLHF.